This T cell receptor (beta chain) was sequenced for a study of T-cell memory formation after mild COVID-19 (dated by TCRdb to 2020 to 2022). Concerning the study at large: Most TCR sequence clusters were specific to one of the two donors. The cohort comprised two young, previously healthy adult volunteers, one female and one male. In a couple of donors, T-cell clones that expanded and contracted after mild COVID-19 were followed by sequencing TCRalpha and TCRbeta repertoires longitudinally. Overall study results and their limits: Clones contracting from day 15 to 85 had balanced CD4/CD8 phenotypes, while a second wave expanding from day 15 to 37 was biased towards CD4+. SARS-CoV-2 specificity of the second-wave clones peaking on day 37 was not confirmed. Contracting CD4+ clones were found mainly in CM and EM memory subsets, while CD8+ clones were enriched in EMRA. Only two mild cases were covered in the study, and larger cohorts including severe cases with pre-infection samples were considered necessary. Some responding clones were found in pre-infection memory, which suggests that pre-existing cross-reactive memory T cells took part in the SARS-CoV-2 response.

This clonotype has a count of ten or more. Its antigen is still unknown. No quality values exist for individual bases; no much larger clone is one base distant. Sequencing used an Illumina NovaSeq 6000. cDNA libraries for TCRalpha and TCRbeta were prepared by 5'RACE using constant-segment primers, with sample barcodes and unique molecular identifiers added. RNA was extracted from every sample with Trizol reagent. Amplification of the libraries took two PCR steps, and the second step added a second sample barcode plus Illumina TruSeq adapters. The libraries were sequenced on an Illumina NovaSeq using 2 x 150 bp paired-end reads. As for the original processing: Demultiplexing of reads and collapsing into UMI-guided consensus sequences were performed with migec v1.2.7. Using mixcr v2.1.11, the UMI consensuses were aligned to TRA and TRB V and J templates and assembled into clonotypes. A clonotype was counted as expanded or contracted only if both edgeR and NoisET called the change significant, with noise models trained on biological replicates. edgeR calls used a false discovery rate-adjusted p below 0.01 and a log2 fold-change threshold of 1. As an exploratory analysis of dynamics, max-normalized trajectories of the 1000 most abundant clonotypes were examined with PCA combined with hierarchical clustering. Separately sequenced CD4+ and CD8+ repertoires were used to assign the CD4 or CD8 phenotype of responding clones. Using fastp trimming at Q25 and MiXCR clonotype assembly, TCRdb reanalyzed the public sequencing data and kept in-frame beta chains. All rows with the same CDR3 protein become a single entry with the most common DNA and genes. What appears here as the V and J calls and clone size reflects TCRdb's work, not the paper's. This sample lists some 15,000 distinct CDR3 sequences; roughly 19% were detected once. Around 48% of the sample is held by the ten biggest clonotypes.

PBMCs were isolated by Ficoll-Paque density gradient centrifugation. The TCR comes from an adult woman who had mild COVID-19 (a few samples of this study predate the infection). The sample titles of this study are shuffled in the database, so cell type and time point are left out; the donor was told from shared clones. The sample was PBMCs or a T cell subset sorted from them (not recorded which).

The DNA reads as follows: TGTGCCAGCAGCCCCAGGGCTGGGGCCAACGTCCTGACTTTC. It is translated as CASSPRAGANVLTF. The chain is made from TRBV4-2 and TRBJ2-6; a weak D assignment points to TRBD1 (5 bases agree). Based on the germline V gene, the CDR1 and CDR2 sequences are LGHNA and YNFKEQ. The CDR3 runs 14 amino acids, cysteine and phenylalanine included. Left in the record is the CDR3 DNA by itself, 42 bases read in frame from the first base. The junction carries 6 bases between V and J, which are trimmed by 4 bases and 2 bases respectively.